This record looks at one T cell receptor (beta chain) sequence and its context. Its binding antigen is unknown. Lacking the conserved final phenylalanine or tryptophan, this CDR3 likely reflects a read error. These data originate in a study of regulatory T cells in long-lasting Graves disease (dated by TCRdb to the early 2020s). Notes on the research overall: Patients with newly diagnosed Graves' disease had been on antithyroid drugs for under 3 months. The study took place in China and was registered as a clinical trial. A total of roughly 35 samples were covered by TCR sequencing, comprising around 13 persistent and about 20 newly diagnosed Graves' disease patients. This study used TCR sequencing and RNA sequencing of peripheral blood to compare persistent Graves' disease patients against newly diagnosed Graves' disease patients.

The library was built by means of multiplex PCR. Data came from an Illumina HiSeq 4000. TCR beta libraries were built with iRepertoire HTBI primers and Arm-PCR amplification of CDR3 regions. Before sequencing, the PCR products underwent gel purification. On the authors' methods: A total of 62 TRBV and 14 TRBJ segments were identified across samples and were used for gene usage analysis of CDR3 amino acid clonotypes. COPE and FqMerger were used to merge the filtered high-quality paired reads into contigs. Contigs were aligned with BLAST to IMGT TRBV, TRBD and TRBJ reference genes, and CDR3 was defined per IMGT. Highly expanded clones were defined as clonotypes with a frequency above 0.1%. Shannon entropy served as the measure of repertoire diversity, while the Gini coefficient captured V-J evenness. Public clonotypes were defined as clonotypes shared by more than one individual. TCRdb itself trimmed the public reads at Q25 with fastp, ran MiXCR and retained productive beta chains. Every CDR3 protein is listed once, alongside the most common genes and DNA of its rows. The V and J calls were not made by the authors but by TCRdb's processing. The sample table contains 200,000 to 250,000 distinct CDR3 sequences; only one count was recorded for roughly a fifth of them. The ten largest clones add up to more than 11% of the sample.

In light of the paper, this sample's time point label describes: newly diagnosed GD, antithyroid drugs for less than 3 months. For both TCR sequencing and RNA sequencing, RNA was extracted from PBMCs in TRIzol. The diagnosis of Graves' disease was made according to American Thyroid Association guidelines. The patients came from an endocrinology department in Xi'an, China. Each patient gave approximately 10 milliliters of peripheral blood, collected in an EDTA anticoagulant tube. PBMCs were isolated by Ficoll Paque Plus density gradient separation without further T cell sorting. An Agilent 2100 Bioanalyzer and agarose gel were used to check RNA quality, while a NanoDrop 2000 measured RNA concentration. The CDR3 comprises 13 residues, both ends counted. The retained sequence is limited to the CDR3, 39 bases, with the frame set at the first base. V is clipped by 5 bases and J by 4 bases, and the sequence between their germline boundaries is 11 bases long. CDR1 and CDR2, per the germline V gene (reference sequence), are LNHDA and SQIVND.

The research as a whole found: Preferential use of TRBV28, TRBJ1-2 and TRBJ2-5 was observed in persistent disease, whereas TRBV20-1 and TRBJ2-1 were favored in newly diagnosed disease. Peripheral blood alone was examined, since thyroid tissue, which constituted the primary lesion, could not be accessed. More public clonotypes were shared among persistent patients (over 2,500) than among newly diagnosed patients (more than 950). The authors noted that the small sample size was a limitation that may lower accuracy. Sequencing and analysis were restricted to the TCR beta chain. Lower TCR Shannon entropy and fewer highly expanded clones were observed in persistent Graves' disease patients than in newly diagnosed patients, which suggested clonal expansion.

The rearranged segments are TRBV19 and TRBJ2-5; the D gene is perhaps TRBD2, from 5 matching bases. The sample consisted of peripheral blood mononuclear cells (PBMCs), taken at new diagnosis, from a patient treated with antithyroid drugs. The clonotype comes from a female donor with Graves disease. The CDR3: CASSAGRGETQYL. At the DNA level, the sequence is TGTGCCAGTAGTGCGGGTCGCGGAGAGACCCAGTACCTC.